The clone carrying this TCR gamma chain appeared a single time. Being one base from a much bigger clone, this may be a read error. Because the CDR3's place on the DNA is in doubt, the DNA is left out and the CDR3 is given as listed by TCRdb. This entry is derived from a study of gamma delta lymphoproliferative disorders and STAT genes. Background on the study: The LymphoTrack Dx TCRG Assay amplified gamma chains from at least 50 ng of genomic DNA.

TCRdb made new clone calls on the multiplex PCR reads using CATT. Of approximately 1,300 gamma-chain clones in the sample, roughly 13% are singletons; the top ten hold roughly a sixth. Sequencing used genomic DNA taken from PBMCs of patients and controls. The CDR3 totals 24 residues, both ends included. Germline CDR1 GITISATS, CDR2 ISYDGTV (reference sequence). Specimen: blood. This receptor was taken from a human donor in good health. The V gene reported is TRGV9; the J gene is uncalled. The CDR3 sequence is CALWETLHLLLCLVGDPSPEKKLF.